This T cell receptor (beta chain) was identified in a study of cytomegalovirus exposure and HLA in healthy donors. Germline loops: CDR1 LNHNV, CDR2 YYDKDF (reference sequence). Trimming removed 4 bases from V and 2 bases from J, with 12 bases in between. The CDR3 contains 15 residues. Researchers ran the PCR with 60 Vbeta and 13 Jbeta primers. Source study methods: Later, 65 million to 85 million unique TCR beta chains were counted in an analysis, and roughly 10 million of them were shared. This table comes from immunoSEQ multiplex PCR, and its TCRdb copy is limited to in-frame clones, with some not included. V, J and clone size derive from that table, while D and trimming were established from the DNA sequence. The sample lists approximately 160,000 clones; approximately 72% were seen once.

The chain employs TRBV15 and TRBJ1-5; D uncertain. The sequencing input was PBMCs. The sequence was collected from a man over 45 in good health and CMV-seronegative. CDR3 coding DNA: TGTGCCACCAGCATATGGGGAGGTGGCAATCAGCCCCAGCATTTT. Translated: CATSIWGGGNQPQHF.